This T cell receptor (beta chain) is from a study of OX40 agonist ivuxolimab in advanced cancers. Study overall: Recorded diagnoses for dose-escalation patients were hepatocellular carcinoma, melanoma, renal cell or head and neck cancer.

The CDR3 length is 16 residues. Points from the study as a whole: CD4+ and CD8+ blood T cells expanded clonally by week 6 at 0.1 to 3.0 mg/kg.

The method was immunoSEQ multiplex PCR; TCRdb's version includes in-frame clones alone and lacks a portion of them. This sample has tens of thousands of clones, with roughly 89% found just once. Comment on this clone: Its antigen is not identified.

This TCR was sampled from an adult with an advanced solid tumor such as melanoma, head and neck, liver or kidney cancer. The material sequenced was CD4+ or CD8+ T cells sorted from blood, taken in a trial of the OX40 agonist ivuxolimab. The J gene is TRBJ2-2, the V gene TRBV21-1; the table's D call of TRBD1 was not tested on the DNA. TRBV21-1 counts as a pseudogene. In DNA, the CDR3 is TGTGCCAGCAGCACCCCCAGGGGGCCGAACACCGGGGAGCTGTTTTTT. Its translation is CASSTPRGPNTGELFF.